A single sample gave rise to the 15 T cell receptor beta chains below, sequenced in a study of blood T cells in healthy people across ages. With a J-beta primer mix and a sample-barcoded 5' primer, a second PCR ran 7 to 11 cycles. Using its own MiXCR run on the 5' RACE reads, TCRdb lists one record per CDR3 protein. The table lists about 1.4 million distinct CDR3 sequences, approximately 63% of them singletons, with under 8.5% in the top ten. The source material was blood. These receptors came from a man between 18 and 29 years old in good health.

The genes are TRBV5-1 and TRBJ1-1; 8 nucleotides align to TRBD1. CDR3 length: 15 amino acids. Germline V gives CDR1 SGHRS, CDR2 YFSETQ. V dropped 4 bases and J dropped 4; count of bases not matched to a gene: 9. In nucleotides, the CDR3 is TGCGCCAGCAGCGGTCAGGGGGCAGGCGCCACTGAAGCTTTCTTT. Its protein product is CASSGQGAGATEAFF.

This clonotype was counted only a few times. The DNA for the CDR3 is TGTGCCAGCAGCGATAGGGACGAGCAGTTCTTC. It codes for CASSDRDEQFF. The rearrangement uses TRBV12-3 or TRBV12-4 and TRBJ2-1; D could derive from TRBD1 or TRBD2 (5 bases each). The CDR3 length is 11 residues. Trimming stripped 6 bases from V and 10 bases from J, with 10 bases between.

The chain recombines TRBV5-1 with TRBJ1-2, with D uncertain. CDR1 and CDR2 (germline): SGHRS, YFSETQ. This CDR3 region has 14 residues. The germline V and J ends were trimmed by 0 bases and 2 bases, with 8 bases remaining between them. Here the CDR3 DNA reads TGCGCCAGCAGCTTGGAAGAGAGGAACTATGGCTACACCTTC. It is translated as CASSLEERNYGYTF. The variable domain in full, with the rest retrieved from reference TRBV5-1 and TRBJ1-2, is KAGVTQTPRYLIKTRGQQVTLSCSPISGHRSVSWYQQTPGQGLQFLFEYFSETQRNKGNFPGRFSGRQFSNSRSEMNVSTLELGDSALYLCASSLEERNYGYTFGSGTRLTVV.

In this sample, this clonotype turned up a few times. This chain uses TRBV27 with TRBJ2-3, with TRBD1 matching 7 bases. J lost 1 base, V lost 6 bases, and 7 bases had no gene match. The CDR3 runs 15 residues. From germline, CDR1 is MNHEY and CDR2 SMNVEV (reference sequence). The DNA for the CDR3 is TGTGCCAGCAGCGTGAACACAGGGGGCACAGATACGCAGTATTTT. Protein sequence: CASSVNTGGTDTQYF.

Only a few counts were recorded for this clonotype. V is TRBV2 and J is TRBJ1-2; D gene uncertain. CDR1 is SNHLY and CDR2 is FYNNEI in the germline V gene. This CDR3 comprises 13 residues. Between the trimmed V and J ends, which lost 4 bases and 1 base, there was a span of 7 bases. CDR3 loop: CASSVQNNYGYTF. The CDR3 nucleotides read TGTGCCAGCAGTGTACAGAATAACTATGGCTACACCTTC.

V is TRBV10-3 and J is TRBJ1-1, with TRBD1 identical over 9 bases. CDR3 length: 15 amino acids. V lost 3 bases, J lost 8 bases, and 10 bases stayed unmatched. In germline, CDR1 is ENHRY, CDR2 SYGVKD. Here the CDR3 DNA reads TGTGCCATCAGTGATTTGGTCGGGACAGGGCAAGAAGCTTTCTTT. Its protein product is CAISDLVGTGQEAFF.

The rearrangement uses TRBV5-1 and TRBJ2-7; no clear D. The CDR3 contains 15 residues. The germline gives CDR1 SGHRS, CDR2 YFSETQ. Trimming took 5 bases from V and 0 from J, leaving 15 bases between them. The CDR3 DNA follows: TGCGCCAGCAGTTCTGCCCCGACAAACTCCTACGAGCAGTACTTC. The encoded protein is CASSSAPTNSYEQYF.

J is TRBJ2-1 and V is TRBV12-3 or TRBV12-4, with 9 bases that match TRBD1. This CDR3 has 17 amino acids. Trimming took 3 bases from V and 5 from J; bases not matched to a gene: 11. CDR3 coding DNA: TGTGCCAGCAGTTTTGAATGGAGCGGGACAGGGAACAATGAGCAGTTCTTC. Translation: CASSFEWSGTGNNEQFF.

This clonotype was detected a few times. The gene calls are TRBV7-2 and TRBJ2-4, with D perhaps TRBD1 or TRBD2 (5 bases each). This CDR3 comprises 15 residues. V lost 4 bases and J 8 bases, leaving 18 bases between the germline ends. Germline CDR1 and CDR2: SGHTA and FQGNSA. The CDR3 sequence: CASSSRGATRDIQYF. The CDR3 DNA reads as TGTGCCAGCAGCTCCAGAGGGGCAACTCGGGACATTCAGTACTTC.

The chain combines TRBV7-9 with TRBJ2-7; tentatively, D is TRBD2 (6 bases). The V gene's germline CDR1 is SEHNR and CDR2 FQNEAQ (reference sequence). V lost 3 bases to trimming and J lost 1 base, with 13 bases between them. The CDR3 length is 15 residues. CDR3 loop: CASSLLISGSYEQYF. The CDR3, as DNA: TGTGCCAGCAGCTTGTTGATTAGCGGATCCTACGAGCAGTACTTC.

A few counts support this clonotype. The CDR3 here is CSAKTGGGTDTQYF. For the CDR3, the DNA is TGCAGTGCTAAAACAGGAGGGGGCACAGATACGCAGTATTTT. The chain is built from TRBV20-1 and TRBJ2-3, with a possible D match to TRBD2 (6 bases). The germline V and J ends were trimmed by 4 bases and 1 base, with 12 bases remaining between them. Germline V gives CDR1 DFQATT, CDR2 SNEGSKA (reference sequence). The CDR3 is 14 amino acids.

V usage is TRBV5-6 and J usage is TRBJ2-3; 7 positions agree with TRBD1. With V trimmed by 0 bases and J by 6 bases, 7 bases remained unmatched. The length of the CDR3 is 15 residues. Looked up from germline, CDR1 is SGHDT and CDR2 is YYEEEE. CDR3 in amino acids: CASSLGDSRGDTQYF. The CDR3, as DNA: TGTGCCAGCAGCTTGGGGGACAGCCGCGGGGATACGCAGTATTTT.

This rearrangement joins TRBV6-1 to TRBJ1-5; the match to TRBD1 covers 8 bases. Germline trimming cut 10 bases from V and 7 bases from J; bases unmatched to any gene: 9. Germline CDR1 MNHNS, CDR2 SASEGT. This CDR3 comprises 13 residues. CDR3 bases: TGTGCCATCCGGACAGGGTTAAGCCAGCCCCAGCATTTT. Protein sequence: CAIRTGLSQPQHF.

The chain links TRBV27 to TRBJ2-5, with a weak D call TRBD2 (5 bases). The ends were cut back, 5 bases at V and 1 base at J, with 14 bases in the middle. CDR1 and CDR2 from the germline V gene are MNHEY and SMNVEV (reference sequence). The CDR3 extends over 15 amino acids. The DNA of the CDR3 is TGTGCCAGCAGTCCCACCGGGAATCTCCAAGAGACCCAGTACTTC. Its protein is CASSPTGNLQETQYF.

The CDR3 coding sequence is TGTGCCAGCACCCTCCAGGGGGGAGTGGAGCAGTTCTTC. Translation: CASTLQGGVEQFF. The rearrangement joins TRBV25-1 to TRBJ2-1; the D gene is possibly TRBD1 (7 bases). Trimming pared 7 bases from V and 10 bases from J, leaving 17 bases between. Germline lookup yields CDR1 MGHDK and CDR2 SYGVNS. The CDR3 has 13 residues.